This passage covers 2 T cell receptor beta chains from one sample sequenced in a study of blood T cell repertoires in COVID-19. The data were produced by immunoSEQ multiplex PCR, yet TCRdb's version contains in-frame clones alone and is incomplete. Among tens of thousands of clones listed, 85% to 95% were seen once. The sample consisted of peripheral blood. Receptors were obtained from a male donor with active COVID-19.

The chain uses TRBV5-1 and TRBJ1-6; 8 bases agree with TRBD1. V dropped 1 base and J dropped 8; count of bases not matched to a gene: 11. CDR3 length: 17 amino acids. Germline lookup yields CDR1 SGHRS and CDR2 YFSETQ. CDR3: CASSLHQAGGSDSPLHF. The CDR3 DNA reads as TGCGCCAGCAGCTTGCATCAGGCAGGGGGCTCGGATTCACCCCTCCACTTT.

The chain is built from TRBV3-1 (or the pseudogene TRBV3-2) and TRBJ2-3; a possible D gene is TRBD1 (5 bases). Germline CDR1 reads LGHDT; CDR2 reads YNNKEL (reference sequence). This CDR3 region has 17 residues. The V gene lost 2 bases and the J gene lost 2 bases, with 17 bases spanning the gap. The CDR3 spells CASSQLSSWGLTDTQYF. The CDR3 DNA follows: TGTGCCAGCAGCCAATTGAGTTCCTGGGGCCTCACAGATACGCAGTATTTT.